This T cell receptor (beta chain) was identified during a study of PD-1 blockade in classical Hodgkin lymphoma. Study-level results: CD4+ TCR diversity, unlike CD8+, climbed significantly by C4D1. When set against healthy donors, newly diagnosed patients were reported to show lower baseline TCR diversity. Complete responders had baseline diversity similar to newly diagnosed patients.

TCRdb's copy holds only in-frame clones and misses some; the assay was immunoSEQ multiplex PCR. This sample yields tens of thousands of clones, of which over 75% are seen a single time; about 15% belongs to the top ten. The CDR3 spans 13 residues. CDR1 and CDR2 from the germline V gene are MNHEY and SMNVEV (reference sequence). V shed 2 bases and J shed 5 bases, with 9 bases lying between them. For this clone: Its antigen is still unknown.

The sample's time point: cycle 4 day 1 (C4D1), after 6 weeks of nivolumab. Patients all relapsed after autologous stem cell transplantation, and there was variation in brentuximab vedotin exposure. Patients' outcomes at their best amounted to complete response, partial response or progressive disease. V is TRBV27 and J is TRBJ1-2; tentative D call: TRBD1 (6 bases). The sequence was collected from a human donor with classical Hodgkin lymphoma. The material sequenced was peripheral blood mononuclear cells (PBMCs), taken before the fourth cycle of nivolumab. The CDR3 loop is CASSLDRRYGYTF. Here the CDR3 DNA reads TGTGCCAGCAGTTTAGACAGGCGTTATGGCTACACCTTC.